Included here is one T cell receptor (beta chain) sequence, with context. The entry originates in a study of blood T cell repertoires in COVID-19. Background on the study: The United States, Italy and Spain supplied acute and convalescent COVID-19 samples.

V lost 2 bases and J lost 5, with 18 bases in between. The germline gives CDR1 GTSNPN, CDR2 SVGIG (reference sequence). There are 16 residues in the CDR3. The age range of participants was roughly 18 to 90 years, with residence in under 25 US areas. As processed by the authors: Amplification from reference gene primers served as the basis for estimated nucleated cell counts. Sequencing was performed with immunoSEQ multiplex PCR; in TCRdb, only in-frame clones are kept and a portion is missing. V and J calls and clone size are as listed in that table; D and trimming were resolved from the DNA. The sample consists of 200,000 to 300,000 clones, more than 70% of them appearing once.

The sequence was obtained from a middle-aged woman with acute COVID-19. This chain uses TRBV30 with TRBJ1-4; a weak D match, TRBD1 (6 bases). The sequenced sample was PBMCs or T cells enriched from blood (not recorded which). CDR3 protein: CAWSYVTGKGNEKLFF. For the CDR3, the DNA is TGTGCCTGGAGTTACGTAACAGGGAAGGGGAATGAAAAACTGTTTTTT.